This TCR beta chain was recorded in a study of T cell therapy after organ transplantation (dated by TCRdb to the late 2010s). Notes on the research overall: Autologous CMV-specific T cells, expanded in vitro for around 14 days with a peptide pool of 30 HLA class I and II CMV epitopes, were used as therapy products. Of the approximately ten patients, eight were classified as clinical responders and two were classified as nonresponders. Each patient got up to 6 T cell doses, given every 2 weeks, and was then monitored for around 27 weeks after finishing therapy. Before T cell therapy commenced, pretherapy samples of peripheral blood were collected. A median of 1.92 x 10^8 CMV-specific T cells was administered to patients across 2 to 6 intravenous infusions. An open-label phase I trial of autologous CMV-specific adoptive T cell therapy in solid-organ transplant recipients was the basis for the study, which was a follow-up TRBV repertoire analysis. Only about 85% of the 10 patients had long-term post-therapy samples available.

The germline V gene yields SGHRS for CDR1 and YFSETQ for CDR2. Deletion took 4 bases off V and 1 base off J, with a span of 13 bases between the germline ends. The cysteine opens and the phenylalanine closes a CDR3 of 15 amino acids. The entry retains the CDR3 DNA only, 45 bases that are in frame from base 1. The immunoSEQ two-step, bias-controlled multiplex PCR assay was used to amplify TRB CDR3 regions from genomic DNA. Sequencing of CDR3 libraries was carried out on an Illumina NextSeq 500. Per the source publication's procedure: The immunoSEQ Analyzer platform was used for the initial alignment and bioinformatics, which included bias normalization against synthetic CDR3 analogs. Annotation of V, D and J genes followed the definitions in the IMGT database. For further TRBV analyses, VDJtools version 1.1.10 and the R package tcR version 2.2.1.11 were used with default settings. For the GLIPH analysis, version 1.0 was run with default settings. In CDR3 sequences with at least 5 reads, significant changes in clonotype frequency were tested by a 2-sided binomial test with Benjamini-Hochberg correction (alpha = 0.01). What TCRdb holds here is the immuneACCESS table cut down to in-frame rearrangements. Part of the clones is not present; checked against another copy, under half of the missing clones reflect an unresolved V gene, and the others are unexplained. For V, J and clone size, that table is used; D and trimming come from the DNA. The sample contains 45,000 to 60,000 clones, about 94% of them found a single time. The ten largest make up 2.5% to 4% of the sample.

The time point label for this specimen denotes: before start of T cell therapy. The patients had received solid-organ transplants and had drug-resistant/recurrent cytomegalovirus. Roughly 10 people from the trial were chosen for repertoire analysis because post-therapy peripheral blood mononuclear cells were available from them. Viable CD3+CD8+CD4- lymphocytes were isolated from PBMCs by sorting on a BD FACSAria III. The Qiagen DNeasy Kit was used to extract genomic DNA from the sorted cells. Concerning this clone itself: This receptor's antigen is unknown. It has no much larger one-base neighbor in the sample; base qualities were not kept.

Overall results and qualifications from the work: The small number of expansions detected in nonresponders may reflect reduced sample coverage resulting from poor CD8+ T cell yield. The small cohort prevented assessing confounders such as concurrent antirejection and antiviral medications. Reconstitution after therapy appeared to involve both transferred clonotypes and endogenous clonotypes that were not detected in the therapy products. Fold change in CD8 clonality after therapy inversely correlated with pretherapy clonality, suggesting less biased repertoires were more receptive to remodeling. Marked pretherapy clonal expansions with minimal repertoire change after therapy were observed in nonresponders.

This clonotype originated in a human patient who had received a solid organ transplant and had CMV disease. Sequences were derived from CD8+ T cells from blood, sampled before autologous CMV-specific T cell therapy. Here the chain combines TRBV5-1 and TRBJ2-3, with the D gene too uncertain to name. The DNA is TGCGCCAGCAGCGTCCAAGAGACCCGCACAGATACGCAGTATTTT. Its translation reads: CASSVQETRTDTQYF. Where the CDR3 stops, the reference TRBV5-1 and TRBJ2-3 genes take over; the full variable domain is KAGVTQTPRYLIKTRGQQVTLSCSPISGHRSVSWYQQTPGQGLQFLFEYFSETQRNKGNFPGRFSGRQFSNSRSEMNVSTLELGDSALYLCASSVQETRTDTQYFGPGTRLTVL.